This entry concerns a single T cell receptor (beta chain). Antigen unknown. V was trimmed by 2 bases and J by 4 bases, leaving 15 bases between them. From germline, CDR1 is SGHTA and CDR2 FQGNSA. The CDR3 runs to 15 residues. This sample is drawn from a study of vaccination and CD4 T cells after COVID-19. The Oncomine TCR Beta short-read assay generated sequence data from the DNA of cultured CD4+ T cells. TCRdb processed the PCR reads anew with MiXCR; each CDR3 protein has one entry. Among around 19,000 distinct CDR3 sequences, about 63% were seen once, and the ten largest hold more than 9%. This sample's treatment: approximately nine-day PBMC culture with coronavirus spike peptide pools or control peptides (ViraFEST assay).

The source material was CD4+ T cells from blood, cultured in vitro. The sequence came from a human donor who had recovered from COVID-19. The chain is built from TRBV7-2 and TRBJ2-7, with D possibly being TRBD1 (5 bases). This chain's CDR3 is CASSLMWGLGYEQYF. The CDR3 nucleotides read TGTGCCAGCAGCTTAATGTGGGGCCTTGGGTACGAGCAGTACTTC. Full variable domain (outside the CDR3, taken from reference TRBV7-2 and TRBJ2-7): GAGVSQSPSNKVTEKGKDVELRCDPISGHTALYWYRQSLGQGLEFLIYFQGNSAPDKSGLPSDRFSAERTGGSVSTLTIQRTQQEDSAVYLCASSLMWGLGYEQYFGPGTRLTVT.